This TCR beta chain was retrieved from a study of cytomegalovirus exposure and HLA in healthy donors. Study overall: Caucasian-associated ancestry cluster membership applied to around 76% of several hundred genotyped donors.

Concerning this clone itself: Its antigen is as yet unknown.

Study-wide points: A later analysis revealed that TCR association rates differed between HLA loci, peaking at DRB1 and bottoming out at HLA-C.

Germline V gene data show CDR1 as LNHDA and CDR2 as SQIVND (reference sequence). Trimming stripped 5 bases from V and 5 bases from J, with 18 bases between. CDR3 size: 15 residues. Both 60 Vbeta primers and 13 Jbeta primers went into the PCR. As handled by the study authors: The authors later counted roughly 77 million unique TCR beta chains, roughly 11 million of them shared. Data came from immunoSEQ multiplex PCR; TCRdb stores just in-frame clones and leaves some out. V and J calls and clone size follow that table, whereas D and trimming were derived from the DNA. Of about 37,000 clones listed, roughly 76% were seen once; the top ten hold about a tenth.

The sequencing sample was made of PBMCs. This TCR was sampled from a woman aged 40 to 55 in good health and CMV-seronegative. This chain uses TRBV19 with TRBJ1-1; D gene unclear. The CDR3 DNA reads as TGTGCCAGTAGTCCCCGGGAGGGTGGAAGAACTGAAGCTTTCTTT. Amino acids: CASSPREGGRTEAFF.